The 17 T cell receptor beta chains in this list originate from one sample, sequenced in a study of T cell responses to AZD1222 COVID-19 vaccine. TCRdb keeps only in-frame clones here, not all; method: immunoSEQ multiplex PCR. The table records over 110,000 clones, roughly 89% of them present only once. This sample comprised peripheral blood, obtained on day 0 of AZD1222 vaccination. The source of these receptors is an adult in good health.

This clone was picked up one time. The chain employs TRBV2 and TRBJ1-1; D gene unclear. Trimming removed 4 bases from V and 1 base from J, with 10 bases in between. The CDR3 spans 14 residues. CDR1 is SNHLY, CDR2 FYNNEI, per germline. DNA for the CDR3: TGTGCCAGCAGTGTACTAGTTCAGAACACTGAAGCTTTCTTT. It encodes CASSVLVQNTEAFF. Full variable domain (rest looked up from reference TRBV2 and TRBJ1-1): EPEVTQTPSHQVTQMGQEVILRCVPISNHLYFYWYRQILGQKVEFLVSFYNNEISEKSEIFDDQFSVERPDGSNFTLKIRSTKLEDSAMYFCASSVLVQNTEAFFGQGTRLTVV.

The rearrangement joins TRBV6-4 to TRBJ2-2, with a weak D call TRBD2 (5 bases). V was pared by 10 bases and J by 4 bases, with 13 bases between. Germline V gives CDR1 MRHNA, CDR2 SNTAGT. The CDR3 is made up of 13 amino acids. CDR3 protein: CATSTGVTGELFF. CDR3 nucleotide sequence: TGTGCCACCTCCACCGGGGTCACCGGGGAGCTGTTTTTT.

The rearrangement links TRBV5-6 to TRBJ2-5, with D perhaps matching TRBD1 or TRBD2 (5 bases each). Germline-derived CDR1 and CDR2 are SGHDT and YYEEEE. The CDR3 is 13 amino acids. The ends were cut back, 1 base at V and 4 bases at J, with 8 bases in the middle. CDR3 sequence: CASSLYGGETQYF. The CDR3 region has the DNA TGTGCCAGCAGCTTGTATGGGGGAGAGACCCAGTACTTC. The variable domain in full, with the rest retrieved from reference TRBV5-6 and TRBJ2-5, is DAGVTQSPTHLIKTRGQQVTLRCSPKSGHDTVSWYQQALGQGPQFIFQYYEEEERQRGNFPDRFSGHQFPNYSSELNVNALLLGDSALYLCASSLYGGETQYFGPGTRLLVL.

The V call is TRBV15, the J call TRBJ2-2; a possible D gene is TRBD1 (6 bases). Per germline, CDR1 LNHNV and CDR2 YYDKDF (reference sequence). The CDR3 is made up of 16 amino acids. The ends were cut back, 9 bases at V and 0 bases at J, with 17 bases in the middle. CDR3 coding DNA: TGTGCCACTCGACTTCAGGGGTCGGCGAACACCGGGGAGCTGTTTTTT. Amino acid sequence: CATRLQGSANTGELFF. The complete variable domain, with remaining parts taken from reference TRBV15 and TRBJ2-2, reads DAMVIQNPRYQVTQFGKPVTLSCSQTLNHNVMYWYQQKSSQAPKLLFHYYDKDFNNEADTPDNFQSRRPNTSFCFLDIRSPGLGDTAMYLCATRLQGSANTGELFFGEGSRLTVL.

In this sample, this clone turned up once. This chain joins TRBV9 and TRBJ2-7; 8 bases fit TRBD2. With 0 bases clipped from V and 3 bases from J, the junction kept 5 bases outside the gene matches. The CDR3 has 15 residues. Germline V lookup: CDR1 SGDLS, CDR2 YYNGEE. CDR3 nucleotide sequence: TGTGCCAGCAGCGTAGGTCTTAGCGGGGACTACGAGCAGTACTTC. This encodes CASSVGLSGDYEQYF.

The V call is TRBV7-3, the J call TRBJ2-6, with D tentatively TRBD2 (6 bases). The CDR3 runs to 16 residues. Looked up from germline, CDR1 is SGHTA and CDR2 is FQGTGA. V dropped 6 bases and J dropped 0 bases, with 12 bases sitting between them. CDR3 in DNA: TGTGCCAGCAGTCCATACGGGGGCTCTGGGGCCAACGTCCTGACTTTC. Translated, it gives CASSPYGGSGANVLTF. The variable domain in full, with the rest retrieved from reference TRBV7-3 and TRBJ2-6, is GAGVSQTPSNKVTEKGKYVELRCDPISGHTALYWYRQSLGQGPEFLIYFQGTGAADDSGLPNDRFFAVRPEGSVSTLKIQRTERGDSAVYLCASSPYGGSGANVLTFGAGSRLTVL.

The chain couples TRBV6-5 to TRBJ1-2; D remains unclear. The CDR3 consists of 11 residues. Germline V gene data show CDR1 as MNHEY and CDR2 as SVGAGI. With 8 bases removed from V and 8 bases from J, the gap between germline ends came to 12 bases. The CDR3 reads CASGRVGGYTF. CDR3 DNA sequence: TGTGCCAGCGGGAGGGTAGGGGGCTACACCTTC.

This rearrangement joins TRBV30 to TRBJ1-1; D ambiguous. CDR1 and CDR2 from the germline V gene are GTSNPN and SVGIG (reference sequence). V lost 4 bases to trimming and J lost 6 bases, with 12 bases between them. The CDR3 loop spans 12 amino acids. DNA for the CDR3: TGTGCCTGGATAAGGGTGGGGTCTGAAGCTTTCTTT. It translates to CAWIRVGSEAFF.

This clone appeared once. The chain carries TRBV27 and TRBJ2-3, with 12 bases identical to TRBD2. V shed 4 bases, J shed 3 bases, and the junction held 8 bases outside the gene matches. Germline CDR1 reads MNHEY; CDR2 reads SMNVEV (reference sequence). The CDR3 length is 17 residues. The CDR3: CASSSRIGTSGTDTQYF. The CDR3 bases are TGTGCCAGCAGTTCCCGAATTGGGACTAGCGGGACAGATACGCAGTATTTT.

The chain employs TRBV6-1 and TRBJ1-1, with D maybe TRBD1 (5 bases). CDR1 MNHNS and CDR2 SASEGT come from the germline V gene. CDR3 length: 13 residues. V lost 1 base, J lost 4 bases, and 7 bases lay in between. The CDR3 sequence is CASSEGGPTEAFF. The DNA for the CDR3 is TGTGCCAGCAGTGAAGGGGGACCCACTGAAGCTTTCTTT.

V and J are TRBV20-1 and TRBJ2-7; 9 bases match TRBD1. The junction had 14 bases not matched to a gene; V was cut back by 3 bases and J by 8 bases. Germline CDR1 is DFQATT and CDR2 is SNEGSKA (reference sequence). CDR3 length: 15 amino acids. The CDR3 DNA is TGCAGTGCTAGTGCGGGACAGGGAGATGTTGGTCAGCAGTACTTC. This encodes CSASAGQGDVGQQYF.

Only one count was recorded for this clone. J is TRBJ1-1 and V is TRBV7-3; D remains ambiguous. Per the germline V gene, CDR1 is SGHTA and CDR2 is FQGTGA. This CDR3 spans 14 amino acids. The V end lost 2 bases, the J end lost 1 base, and 8 bases lay between the germline ends. The DNA of the CDR3 is TGTGCCAGCAGCTTATTGGGTGGGAACACTGAAGCTTTCTTT. Residues: CASSLLGGNTEAFF.

The chain recombines TRBV9 with TRBJ1-3, with 9 bases aligning to TRBD1. The V and J ends lost 0 bases and 4 bases, in that order; junction bases with no gene match: 5. CDR3 size: 16 residues. Germline CDR1 reads SGDLS; CDR2 reads YYNGEE. Here the CDR3 DNA reads TGTGCCAGCAGCGTAGGACAGGGGGGGACAGGAAACACCATATATTTT. Encoded protein: CASSVGQGGTGNTIYF. Variable domain in full (rest from reference TRBV9 and TRBJ1-3): DSGVTQTPKHLITATGQRVTLRCSPRSGDLSVYWYQQSLDQGLQFLIQYYNGEERAKGNILERFSAQQFPDLHSELNLSSLELGDSALYFCASSVGQGGTGNTIYFGEGSWLTVV.

The V call is TRBV5-4, the J call TRBJ1-6; 7 positions agree with TRBD1. Germline CDR1 reads SGHNT; CDR2 reads YYREEE (reference sequence). Trimming cost V 4 bases and J 9 bases; bases outside gene matches: 10. CDR3 size: 15 residues. The DNA of the CDR3 is TGTGCCAGCAGCCAGGACAGGTCGATGGGTTCACCCCTCCACTTT. It translates to CASSQDRSMGSPLHF.

The chain recombines TRBV19 with TRBJ2-4; the D gene is possibly TRBD2 (6 bases). This CDR3 spans 13 amino acids. V was shortened by 4 bases and J by 9 bases, with 13 bases between the two germline ends. Germline V lookup: CDR1 LNHDA, CDR2 SQIVND (reference sequence). This CDR3 is CASSSGFGGIQYF. CDR3 nucleotide sequence: TGTGCCAGTAGTAGCGGGTTCGGGGGCATTCAGTACTTC.

The chain joins TRBV4-2 to TRBJ1-2; the D gene is possibly TRBD1 (6 bases). Trimming shortened V by 2 bases and J by 6 bases, and 10 bases separated the two germline ends. The germline V gene has CDR1 LGHNA and CDR2 YNFKEQ. The CDR3 has 13 amino acids. This CDR3 reads CASSQTGPDGYTF. In DNA, the CDR3 is TGTGCCAGCAGCCAAACAGGGCCGGATGGCTACACCTTC.

The genes are TRBV5-6 and TRBJ1-5, with D perhaps matching TRBD1 (6 bases). V was pared by 4 bases and J by 6 bases, with 8 bases between. Germline V gene data show CDR1 as SGHDT and CDR2 as YYEEEE. The CDR3 consists of 12 residues. The CDR3 loop reads CASSRGFQPQHF. CDR3 DNA: TGTGCCAGCAGCAGGGGGTTTCAGCCCCAGCATTTT.